This is a list of T cell receptor beta chains from one sample in a study of shared clonotypes between healthy human individuals. Assay used: immunoSEQ multiplex PCR; TCRdb lists only in-frame clones, some missing. The sample lists about a million clones, around 75% seen once, with roughly 1.5% in the top ten. Material: memory CD4+ T cells sorted from blood. The receptors derive from a man between 18 and 29 years old in good health. Both conserved end residues are part of each CDR3. D genes are given only for firm matches. A row's size may be missing; if present it is once, few, many or a size class.

>TRBV7-9|.|once|16|TRBJ2-7
TGTGCCAGCAGCTTGGATTCTGGCGGGGCCGCCTACGAGCAGTACTTC
CASSLDSGGAAYEQYF
>TRBV5-1|.|.|15|TRBJ1-2
TGCGCCAGCAGCTTGGAGGGCAGAACAAACTATGGCTACACCTTC
CASSLEGRTNYGYTF
>TRBV5-1|.|few|14|TRBJ1-5
TGCGCCAGCAGCCTAGAAAGTGGAGATCAGCCCCAGCATTTT
CASSLESGDQPQHF
>TRBV2|.|.|15|TRBJ2-3
TGTGCCAGCAGTCGGGACCGCGACTCGGGAGATACGCAGTATTTT
CASSRDRDSGDTQYF
>TRBV7-8|.|.|12|TRBJ1-1
TGTGCCAGCAGCCTAAAGCACACTGAAGCTTTCTTT
CASSLKHTEAFF
>TRBV19|.|.|12|TRBJ1-2
TGTGCCAGTAGTAATTATGTCTATGGCTACACCTTC
CASSNYVYGYTF
>TRBV5-1|TRBD2|.|15|TRBJ2-5
TGCGCCAGCAGACGGACTAGCGGGGGCGAAGAGACCCAGTACTTC
CASRRTSGGEETQYF
>TRBV28|TRBD2|.|15|TRBJ2-3
TGTGCCAGCAGAGGGAGCGGGGGATCCACAGATACGCAGTATTTT
CASRGSGGSTDTQYF
>TRBV2|TRBD1|.|18|TRBJ2-3
TGTGCCAGCAGAGGGGGGACAGGGGGCAGGACTCACACAGATACGCAGTATTTT
CASRGGTGGRTHTDTQYF
>TRBV28|.|.|14|TRBJ1-3
TGTGCCAGCAGTGTGGTTCTCTCTGGAAACACCATATATTTT
CASSVVLSGNTIYF
>TRBV7-9|.|.|15|TRBJ2-3
TGTTTTTTGGCGCAGGTCCTATTTTCCACAGATACGCAGTATTTT
CFLAQVLFSTDTQYF
>TRBV6-5|TRBD1|.|13|TRBJ2-7
TGTGCCAGCCCCCAGGGGGTAGGGTACGAGCAGTACTTC
CASPQGVGYEQYF
>TRBV7-9|.|many|13|TRBJ1-2
TGTGCCAGCAGCCCCGGGACGGGCTATGGCTACACCTTC
CASSPGTGYGYTF
>TRBV14|.|few|13|TRBJ2-3
TGTGCCAGCAGCCAAGACCTCACAGATACGCAGTATTTT
CASSQDLTDTQYF
>TRBV10-2|TRBD1|.|13|TRBJ1-5
TGCGCCAGCAGGGACAGGGTTAGCCAGCCCCAGCATTTT
CASRDRVSQPQHF
>TRBV29-1|TRBD1|few|15|TRBJ1-3
TGCAGCGTTTCCGGGACAGCCGTCTCTGGAAACACCATATATTTT
CSVSGTAVSGNTIYF
>TRBV7-9|.|few|12|TRBJ1-6
TGTGCCAGCACCCCCCTCGGGGCACCCCTCCACTTT
CASTPLGAPLHF
>TRBV10-2|.|.|14|TRBJ1-6
TGCGCCAGCAAACTGGGGACCTATAATTCACCCCTCCACTTT
CASKLGTYNSPLHF
>TRBV10-2|.|.|11|TRBJ2-7
TGCGCCAGCAGTGACAACTACGAGCAGTACTTC
CASSDNYEQYF
>TRBV5-1|TRBD1|.|14|TRBJ2-7
TGCGCCAGCAGCTACGGACAGGGGTTCTACGAGCAGTACTTC
CASSYGQGFYEQYF
>TRBV28|TRBD1|.|16|TRBJ2-2
TGTGCCATCGGGACAGGGGGCTGGTTTAACACCGGGGAGCTGTTTTTT
CAIGTGGWFNTGELFF
>TRBV13|.|many|14|TRBJ1-1
TGTGCCAGCAGCTTCACAGGTTTGAACACTGAAGCTTTCTTT
CASSFTGLNTEAFF
>TRBV10-3|.|.|15|TRBJ1-2
TGTGCCATCAGTCTGACCTGGGGCCTATCCTATGGCTACACCTTC
CAISLTWGLSYGYTF
>TRBV19|.|.|13|TRBJ2-3
TGTGCCAGTAGCTTTCCCTCTACAGATACGCAGTATTTT
CASSFPSTDTQYF
>TRBV30|.|.|12|TRBJ1-6
TGTGCCTGGAGTACCGAACATTCACCCCTCCACTTT
CAWSTEHSPLHF
>TRBV6-1|TRBD2|.|14|TRBJ2-1
TGTGCCAGCAGTGGACTAGCGGGAGCCAATGAGCAGTTCTTC
CASSGLAGANEQFF
>TRBV7-2|TRBD1|.|14|TRBJ1-1
TGTGCCAGCAGCTTACAGGGGGCTGGCACTGAAGCTTTCTTT
CASSLQGAGTEAFF
>TRBV6-1|TRBD1|.|17|TRBJ1-2
TGTGCCAGCAGTGACTGGGACAGGGTTTTAGCTAACTATGGCTACACCTTC
CASSDWDRVLANYGYTF